These 24 T cell receptor beta chains share one sample of origin, sequenced in a study of regulatory T cells in long-lasting Graves disease. Indicated time point: persistent/refractory GD, antithyroid drugs over 5 years with positive TRAb. Construction of the TCR library relied on RNA isolated from PBMCs. Building the TCR beta libraries relied on iRepertoire HTBI primers, and CDR3 regions underwent Arm-PCR. TCRdb fed the multiplex PCR reads into MiXCR, producing one record per CDR3 protein. The sample includes 300,000 to 500,000 distinct CDR3 sequences, 20% of them seen just once. Source: peripheral blood mononuclear cells (PBMCs), taken when the disease was refractory, from a patient treated with antithyroid drugs. The receptors originated from a female donor with Graves disease.

The chain links TRBV9 to TRBJ2-7, with a tentative D call TRBD1 (6 bases). The CDR3 runs 14 residues. Germline V lookup: CDR1 SGDLS, CDR2 YYNGEE. V lost 4 bases and J 6 bases, leaving 17 bases between the germline ends. CDR3 amino acids: CASSPGVFYGEQYF. For the CDR3, the DNA is TGTGCCAGCAGCCCAGGGGTGTTCTACGGCGAGCAGTACTTC.

V and J are TRBV19 and TRBJ1-5; D gene unclear. This CDR3 comprises 14 residues. V was shortened by 6 bases and J by 4 bases, with 13 bases between the two germline ends. The germline V gene encodes CDR1 LNHDA and CDR2 SQIVND (reference sequence). The CDR3 here is CASSGFFGNQPQHF. CDR3 nucleotide sequence: TGTGCCAGTAGCGGATTTTTTGGGAATCAGCCCCAGCATTTT.

This chain connects TRBV7-9 to TRBJ2-7; 10 nucleotides line up with TRBD2. The J segment lost 6 bases and the V segment lost 5 bases, leaving 10 bases of the junction unmatched. The germline CDR1 and CDR2 sequences are SEHNR and FQNEAQ (reference sequence). The CDR3 runs to 15 residues. The CDR3 is CASSLLAGVSREQYF. The CDR3 DNA reads as TGTGCCAGCAGCCTGCTAGCGGGAGTAAGCCGCGAGCAGTACTTC. The full variable domain, with the rest looked up from reference TRBV7-9 and TRBJ2-7, is DTGVSQNPRHKITKRGQNVTFRCDPISEHNRLYWYRQTLGQGPEFLTYFQNEAQLEKSRLLSDRFSAERPKGSFSTLEIQRTEQGDSAMYLCASSLLAGVSREQYFGPGTRLTVT.

This clonotype showed up many times. For the CDR3, the DNA is TGTGCCAGCAGTTACGGAGGGGCCGCTTTGAGTTCACCCCTCCACTTT. This encodes CASSYGGAALSSPLHF. V usage is TRBV6-5 and J usage is TRBJ1-6, with D possibly being TRBD1 (5 bases). CDR3 length equals 16 residues. Trimming left V 2 bases short and J 9 bases short, with 17 bases between. Germline values: CDR1 MNHEY, CDR2 SVGAGI.

This clonotype occurred once. The chain couples TRBV30 to TRBJ2-1; D is unresolved. Trimming removed 2 bases at V and 7 bases at J, with 9 bases between. Germline V gives CDR1 GTSNPN, CDR2 SVGIG (reference sequence). This CDR3 is built from 12 residues. The CDR3 sequence: CAWSLAGNEQFF. The CDR3 DNA is TGTGCCTGGAGTTTGGCCGGGAATGAGCAGTTCTTC. The full variable domain, rest sourced from reference TRBV30 and TRBJ2-1, is SQTIHQWPATLVQPVGSPLSLECTVEGTSNPNLYWYRQAAGRGLQLLFYSVGIGQISSEVPQNLSASRPQDRQFILSSKKLLLSDSGFYLCAWSLAGNEQFFGPGTRLTVL.

This clonotype was detected ten times or more. This chain uses TRBV28 with TRBJ2-7; D is undetermined. CDR1 is MDHEN, CDR2 SYDVKM, per germline. CDR3 length: 13 amino acids. The ends were cut back, 6 bases at V and 5 bases at J, with 14 bases in the middle. As DNA, the CDR3 is TGTGCCAGCAGGAAGGTGCTACGAGACGAGCAGTACTTC. Encoded protein: CASRKVLRDEQYF. The complete variable domain, with remaining parts taken from reference TRBV28 and TRBJ2-7, reads DVKVTQSSRYLVKRTGEKVFLECVQDMDHENMFWYRQDPGLGLRLIYFSYDVKMKEKGDIPEGYSVSREKKERFSLILESASTNQTSMYLCASRKVLRDEQYFGPGTRLTVT.

This clonotype was counted at least ten times. The gene calls are TRBV11-2 and TRBJ2-7; 7 nucleotides align to TRBD1. Per the germline V gene, CDR1 is SGHAT and CDR2 is FQNNGV. The trim removed 4 bases at V and 5 bases at J, leaving 2 bases unmatched. The CDR3 is 12 amino acids. This chain's CDR3 is CASSYDRDEQYF. For the CDR3, the DNA is TGTGCCAGCAGCTACGACAGGGACGAGCAGTACTTC.

V usage is TRBV14 and J usage is TRBJ2-7; a weak D match, TRBD2 (6 bases). V dropped 2 bases and J dropped 1 base, with 15 bases sitting between them. Looked up from germline, CDR1 is SGHDN and CDR2 is FVKESK. This CDR3 is built from 16 residues. CDR3 DNA sequence: TGTGCCAGCAGCCAACCCGGGACTTATGGTTCCTACGAGCAGTACTTC. It encodes CASSQPGTYGSYEQYF.

This clonotype was counted ten times or more. V usage is TRBV28 and J usage is TRBJ2-7; perhaps TRBD2 as D (6 bases). V lost 3 bases and J lost 2, with 11 bases in between. CDR1 MDHEN and CDR2 SYDVKM come from the germline V gene. The CDR3 loop spans 14 amino acids. The CDR3: CASSFRDFPYEQYF. DNA of the CDR3: TGTGCCAGCAGTTTCCGGGACTTCCCCTACGAGCAGTACTTC.

In regard to this clonotype: Its ends do not fully match the called genes, so a read error is possible. The chain has TRBV6-1 and TRBJ1-1; possible D gene TRBD1, 6 bases. Germline values: CDR1 MNHNS, CDR2 SASEGT. CDR3 size: 13 residues. CDR3 sequence reads: CASRPGRGAEASF. The CDR3, as DNA: TGTGCCAGCAGGCCGGGACGGGGGGCTGAAGCTTCCTTT.

The chain joins TRBV19 to TRBJ1-2; a possible D gene is TRBD1 (6 bases). Trimming shortened V by 6 bases and J by 2 bases, and 13 bases separated the two germline ends. The germline gives CDR1 LNHDA, CDR2 SQIVND (reference sequence). There are 14 residues in the CDR3. DNA for the CDR3: TGTGCCAGTAGAACAGGGACCGTAAACTATGGCTACACCTTC. It is translated as CASRTGTVNYGYTF.

This clonotype was seen only a few times. A read error is possible here, since a much larger clone lies one base away. V usage is TRBV2 and J usage is TRBJ2-2; D is uncertain. Germline CDR1 is SNHLY and CDR2 is FYNNEI. The CDR3 is 13 amino acids. The CDR3 DNA reads TGTGCCAGCGGTGAACAGAACACCGGGGAGCTGTTTTTT. The encoded protein is CASGEQNTGELFF.

This rearrangement joins TRBV20-1 to TRBJ1-5; TRBD1 agrees at 10 bases. Germline lookup yields CDR1 DFQATT and CDR2 SNEGSKA (reference sequence). The ends lost 3 bases at V and 7 bases at J; junction bases unmatched: 9. This CDR3 comprises 15 residues. In DNA, the CDR3 is TGCAGTGCTAGTGGCGGGGACAGGGGATTCCAGCCCCAGCATTTT. Residues: CSASGGDRGFQPQHF.

Of note for this clonotype: A read error may explain this, as a much larger clone is one base away. This rearrangement joins TRBV27 to TRBJ2-5, with TRBD1 identical over 7 bases. Germline V lookup: CDR1 MNHEY, CDR2 SMNVEV (reference sequence). The CDR3 totals 15 residues. In DNA, the CDR3 is TGTGCCAGCAGTCCACCGGGACAGAGCCAAGCGACCCAGTACTTC. This sequence encodes CASSPPGQSQATQYF.

This clonotype was observed many times. The chain couples TRBV7-2 to TRBJ2-5; unclear D gene. The J call may be in error: the DNA end matches TRBJ2-1 better. The CDR3 spans 15 residues. Germline lookup yields CDR1 SGHTA and CDR2 FQGNSA. The CDR3: CASSYLPPHYNEQFF. The CDR3 nucleotides are TGTGCCAGCAGCTACCTACCGCCTCACTACAATGAGCAGTTCTTC.

This clonotype was counted at least ten times. The chain carries TRBV6-2 or TRBV6-3 and TRBJ1-6; no definite D call. This CDR3 is built from 18 residues. Germline V gene sequence: CDR1 MNHEY, CDR2 SVGEGT. Trimming removed 0 bases at V and 0 bases at J, with 12 bases between. The CDR3 DNA is TGTGCCAGCAGTTACTCGATGCCGCGAAGCTCCTATAATTCACCCCTCCACTTT. This sequence encodes CASSYSMPRSSYNSPLHF.

The chain combines TRBV12-3 or TRBV12-4 with TRBJ2-1, with 13 bases lining up with TRBD2. The V segment lost 0 bases and the J segment 6 bases; nucleotides outside the gene matches: 2. The CDR3 length is 16 residues. The CDR3 DNA reads TGTGCCAGCAGTTTAGCTCGACTAGCGGGGGGCAATGAGCAGTTCTTC. This codes for CASSLARLAGGNEQFF.

This clonotype was counted ten times or more. This chain links TRBV6-1 with TRBJ2-7; D ambiguous. CDR3 size: 11 residues. Germline CDR1 reads MNHNS; CDR2 reads SASEGT. V lost 2 bases to trimming and J lost 5 bases, with 4 bases between them. CDR3 sequence reads: CASSEMNEQYF. The CDR3 region has the DNA TGTGCCAGCAGTGAAATGAACGAGCAGTACTTC.

This clonotype has ten or more counts. This chain links TRBV12-3 or TRBV12-4 with TRBJ2-7; TRBD2 might be the D (5 bases). V was clipped by 6 bases and J by 6 bases, with 15 bases between them. The CDR3 contains 13 residues. CDR3 sequence: CASSDGPAGEQYF. In DNA form, the CDR3 reads TGTGCCAGCAGCGATGGTCCCGCGGGCGAGCAGTACTTC.

This clonotype was detected only a few times. This chain connects TRBV5-8 to TRBJ2-1, with 7 bases that match TRBD1. Per the germline V gene, CDR1 is SGHTS and CDR2 is YDEGEE. With V trimmed by 4 bases and J by 3 bases, 7 bases remained unmatched. The CDR3 contains 15 residues. The CDR3 region is CASSPTGAVYNEQFF. In DNA, the CDR3 is TGTGCCAGCAGCCCAACAGGGGCGGTCTACAATGAGCAGTTCTTC.

This clonotype was counted at least ten times. The chain carries TRBV2 and TRBJ1-3; D not certain. The CDR3 is made up of 12 amino acids. Trimming stripped 3 bases from V and 5 bases from J, with 5 bases between. Germline CDR1 reads SNHLY; CDR2 reads FYNNEI. The CDR3 coding sequence is TGTGCCAGCAGTGAGTGGAGAAACACCATATATTTT. This translates into CASSEWRNTIYF.

This clonotype has more than one count but fewer than ten. The genes are TRBV4-1 and TRBJ1-6, with D tentatively TRBD1 (5 bases). The CDR3 extends over 15 amino acids. V lost 4 bases, J lost 5 bases, and 12 bases lay in between. The V gene's germline CDR1 is MGHRA and CDR2 YSYEKL. The chain's CDR3 is CASSPPLGDNSPLHF. The CDR3 DNA follows: TGCGCCAGCAGCCCGCCGTTAGGGGATAATTCACCCCTCCACTTT.

The CDR3 reads CASSMIQASGKNIQYF. In nucleotides, the CDR3 is TGTGCCAGTAGTATGATACAGGCGTCGGGCAAAAACATTCAGTACTTC. V is TRBV19 and J is TRBJ2-4, with a tentative D call TRBD1 (5 bases). The CDR3 covers 16 residues. Per the germline V gene, CDR1 is LNHDA and CDR2 is SQIVND (reference sequence). Trimming removed 3 bases from V and 3 bases from J, with 15 bases in between.

There are a few counts of this clonotype. J is TRBJ2-7 and V is TRBV7-2, with D unresolved. Germline V lookup: CDR1 SGHTA, CDR2 FQGNSA. The CDR3 is made up of 13 amino acids. The germline V and J ends were trimmed by 5 bases and 2 bases, with 10 bases remaining between them. The CDR3 here is CASSAVYAYEQYF. CDR3 DNA sequence: TGTGCCAGCAGCGCAGTCTATGCCTACGAGCAGTACTTC. The full variable domain, completed using reference TRBV7-2 and TRBJ2-7, is GAGVSQSPSNKVTEKGKDVELRCDPISGHTALYWYRQSLGQGLEFLIYFQGNSAPDKSGLPSDRFSAERTGGSVSTLTIQRTQQEDSAVYLCASSAVYAYEQYFGPGTRLTVT.